Below, one T cell receptor beta chain is given with its context. Its antigen remains unidentified. Generated by immunoSEQ multiplex PCR, the TCRdb table keeps only in-frame clones and is missing some. In the table there are fewer than 200,000 clones, 90% to 97% of which are singletons. Germline trimming cut 6 bases from V and 5 bases from J; bases unmatched to any gene: 5. CDR1 MNHEY and CDR2 SVGAGI come from the germline V gene. The CDR3 is 14 residues long. The donors were members of the validation cohort comprising over a hundred subjects, separate from the approximately 630-subject first cohort. The data derive from a study of cytomegalovirus exposure and HLA in healthy donors. Study-wide findings and caveats: A list of 150 to 200 TCR beta chains associated with cytomegalovirus was given. In vitro data verified a few CMV-associated chains as specific for CMV antigens. Later, an analysis found that TCR clusters from the first cohort tended to co-occur in the 90 to 150 validation repertoires.

Sequenced input: PBMCs. The genes are TRBV6-5 and TRBJ1-5; 9 bases are shared with TRBD1. The sequence was obtained from a woman aged 18-29 years in good health and CMV-seronegative. The CDR3 reads CASRTGGGDQPQHF. CDR3 nucleotides: TGTGCCAGCAGAACAGGGGGCGGGGATCAGCCCCAGCATTTT.